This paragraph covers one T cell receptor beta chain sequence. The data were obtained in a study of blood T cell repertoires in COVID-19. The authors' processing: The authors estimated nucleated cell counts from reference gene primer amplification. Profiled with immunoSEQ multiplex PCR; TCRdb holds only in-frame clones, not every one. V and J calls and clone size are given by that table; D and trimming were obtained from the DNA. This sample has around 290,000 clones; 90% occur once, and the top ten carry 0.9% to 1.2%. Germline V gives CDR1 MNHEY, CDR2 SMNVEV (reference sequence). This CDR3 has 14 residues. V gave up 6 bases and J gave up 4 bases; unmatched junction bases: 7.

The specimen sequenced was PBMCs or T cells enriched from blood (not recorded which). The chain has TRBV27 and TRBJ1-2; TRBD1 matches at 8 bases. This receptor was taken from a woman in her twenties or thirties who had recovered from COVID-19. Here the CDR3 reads CASSTRTGLYGYTF. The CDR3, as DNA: TGTGCCAGCAGCACTCGGACAGGGCTCTATGGCTACACCTTC.